This entry is about one T cell receptor (beta chain). The antigen is undetermined. Culture lasted around eleven days before CD4+ T cell isolation. Every participant took two doses of the BNT162b2 or mRNA-1273 vaccine. The source of the sample is a study of vaccination effects on CD4 cells after COVID-19. Method: immunoSEQ multiplex PCR; TCRdb's copy keeps in-frame clones and lacks some. This sample yields over 9,000 clones, of which around 74% are seen a single time; about a tenth belongs to the top ten. The CDR3 totals 13 residues. V gave up 8 bases and J gave up 1 base, with 11 bases separating them. The V gene's germline CDR1 is LNHNV and CDR2 YYDKDF (reference sequence). Findings of the study overall: There was marked clonal contraction among infection- and vaccine-induced clones late after vaccination. Healthy vaccinees had only 1 of 255 vaccine-induced clones cross-react with common cold coronaviruses.

This material consisted of CD4+ T cells from PBMCs cultured without peptide, taken after COVID-19 vaccination. The source of this sequence is a human donor who received a COVID-19 vaccine. The chain employs TRBV15 and TRBJ1-1, with D possibly TRBD1 on 6 matching bases. This CDR3 is CATQQGSNTEAFF. The CDR3 coding sequence is TGTGCCACCCAACAGGGCTCGAACACTGAAGCTTTCTTT. Variable domain in full (rest from reference TRBV15 and TRBJ1-1): DAMVIQNPRYQVTQFGKPVTLSCSQTLNHNVMYWYQQKSSQAPKLLFHYYDKDFNNEADTPDNFQSRRPNTSFCFLDIRSPGLGDTAMYLCATQQGSNTEAFFGQGTRLTVV.